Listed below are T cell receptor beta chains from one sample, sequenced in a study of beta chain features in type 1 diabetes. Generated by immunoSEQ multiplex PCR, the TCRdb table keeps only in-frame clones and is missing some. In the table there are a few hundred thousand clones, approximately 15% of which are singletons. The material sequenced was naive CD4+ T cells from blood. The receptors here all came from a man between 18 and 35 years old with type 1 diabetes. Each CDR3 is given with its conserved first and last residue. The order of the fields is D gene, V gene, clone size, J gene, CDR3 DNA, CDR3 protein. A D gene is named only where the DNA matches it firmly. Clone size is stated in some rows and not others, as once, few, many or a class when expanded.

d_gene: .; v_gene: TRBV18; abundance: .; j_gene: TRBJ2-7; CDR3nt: TGTGCCAGCTCACCCCTAGGAGGATCCTACGAGCAGTACTTC; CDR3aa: CASSPLGGSYEQYF
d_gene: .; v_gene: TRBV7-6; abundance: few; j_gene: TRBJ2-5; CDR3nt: TGTGCCAGCAGCGCATCCGGGACATACCACCAAGAGACCCAGTACTTC; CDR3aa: CASSASGTYHQETQYF
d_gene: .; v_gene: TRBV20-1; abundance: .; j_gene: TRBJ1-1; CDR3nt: TGCAGTGCTTCCAGGACAGAAGAAGCTTTCTTT; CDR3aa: CSASRTEEAFF
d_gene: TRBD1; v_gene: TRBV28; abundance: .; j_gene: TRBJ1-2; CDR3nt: TGTGCCAGCAGTTCACCGGGACAGGGTAGCGGCTACACCTTC; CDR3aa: CASSSPGQGSGYTF
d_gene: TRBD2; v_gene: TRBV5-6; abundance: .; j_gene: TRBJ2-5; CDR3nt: TGTGCCAGCAGCAGCCGGCGGCTAGCGGCCGTCCTTCAAGAGACCCAGTACTTC; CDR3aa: CASSSRRLAAVLQETQYF
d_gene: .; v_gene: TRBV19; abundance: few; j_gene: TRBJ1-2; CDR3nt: TGTGCCACCAAAAGGACATCCTATGGCTACACCTTC; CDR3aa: CATKRTSYGYTF
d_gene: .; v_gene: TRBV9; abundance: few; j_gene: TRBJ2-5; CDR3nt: TGTGCCAGCAGCGGGGGACAAAGAGAGACCCAGTACTTC; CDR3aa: CASSGGQRETQYF
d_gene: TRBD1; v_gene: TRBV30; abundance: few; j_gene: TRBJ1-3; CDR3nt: TGTGCCTGGTCCGGGACAGAAGTCTCTGGAAACACCATATATTTT; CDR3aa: CAWSGTEVSGNTIYF
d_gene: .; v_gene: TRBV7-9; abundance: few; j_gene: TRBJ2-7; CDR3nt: TGTGCCAGCAGCTTGGCCATGGAGCACGAGCAGTACTTC; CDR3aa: CASSLAMEHEQYF
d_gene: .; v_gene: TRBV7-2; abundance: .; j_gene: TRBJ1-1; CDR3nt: TGTGCCAGCAGCAGCGGGACGGCAGCTTTCTTT; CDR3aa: CASSSGTAAFF
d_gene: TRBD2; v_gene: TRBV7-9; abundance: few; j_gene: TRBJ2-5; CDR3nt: TGTGCCAGCAGTTTCACTAGCGCTCAAGAGACCCAGTACTTC; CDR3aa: CASSFTSAQETQYF
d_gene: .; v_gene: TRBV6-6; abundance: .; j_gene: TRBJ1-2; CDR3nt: TGTGCCAGCAGTTACGTCGGTCGGGACTATGGCTACACCTTC; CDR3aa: CASSYVGRDYGYTF
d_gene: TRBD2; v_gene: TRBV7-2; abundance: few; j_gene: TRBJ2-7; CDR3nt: TGTGCCAGCAGCTTAGGGGGCGAGGGACTAGCGGGGGTGCAGTACTTC; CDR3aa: CASSLGGEGLAGVQYF
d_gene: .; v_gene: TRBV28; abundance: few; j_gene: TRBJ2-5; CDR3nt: TGTGCCAGCACGGGGGAGACCCAGTACTTC; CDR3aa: CASTGETQYF
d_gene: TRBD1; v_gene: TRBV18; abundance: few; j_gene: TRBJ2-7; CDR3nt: TGTGCCAGCTCACCGGGGACAGGGAGCAACGAGCAGTACTTC; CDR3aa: CASSPGTGSNEQYF
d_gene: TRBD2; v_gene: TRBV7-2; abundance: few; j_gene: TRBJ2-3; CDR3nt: TGTGCCAGCAGCTCAAAGAGTGTTGGACTAGCAGATACGCAGTATTTT; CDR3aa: CASSSKSVGLADTQYF
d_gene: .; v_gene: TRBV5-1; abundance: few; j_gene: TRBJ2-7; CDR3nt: TGCGCCAGCAGGGCAGATTCCTACGAGCAGTACTTC; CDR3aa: CASRADSYEQYF
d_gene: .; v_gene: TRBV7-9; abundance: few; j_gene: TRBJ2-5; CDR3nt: TGTGCCAGCAGCTCCACAGGGCCTTTGGAGGAGACCCAGTACTTC; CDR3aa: CASSSTGPLEETQYF
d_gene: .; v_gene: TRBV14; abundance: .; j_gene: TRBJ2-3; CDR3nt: TGTGCCAGCAGCCGAAACGTTAGAGATACGCAGTATTTT; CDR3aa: CASSRNVRDTQYF
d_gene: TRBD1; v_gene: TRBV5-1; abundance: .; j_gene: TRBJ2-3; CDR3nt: TGCGCCAGCAGCTTGCGACCAAGGACAGGTACTAGCACAGATACGCAGTATTTT; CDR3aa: CASSLRPRTGTSTDTQYF
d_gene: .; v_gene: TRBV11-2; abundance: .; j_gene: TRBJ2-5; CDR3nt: TGTGCCAGCAGCCCTGCAGGGCGGGAGACCCAGTACTTC; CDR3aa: CASSPAGRETQYF
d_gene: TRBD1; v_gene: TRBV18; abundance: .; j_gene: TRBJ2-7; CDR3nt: TGTGCCAGCTCACCTGGCCTGGGACAGGGGGCATACGAGCAGTACTTC; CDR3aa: CASSPGLGQGAYEQYF
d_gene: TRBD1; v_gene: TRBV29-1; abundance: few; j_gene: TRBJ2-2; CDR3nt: TGCAGCGTTGAAGATCCAGCCGGGACAGGGACCGGGGAGCTGTTTTTT; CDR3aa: CSVEDPAGTGTGELFF
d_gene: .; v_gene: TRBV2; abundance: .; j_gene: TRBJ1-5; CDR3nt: TGTGCCAGCAGCCCCGGCGGGGGGCGCAATCAGCCCCAGCATTTT; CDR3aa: CASSPGGGRNQPQHF
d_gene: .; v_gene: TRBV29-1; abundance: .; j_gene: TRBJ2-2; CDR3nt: TGCAGCGTATCCCGTACACCGTCCGGGGAGCTGTTTTTT; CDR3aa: CSVSRTPSGELFF
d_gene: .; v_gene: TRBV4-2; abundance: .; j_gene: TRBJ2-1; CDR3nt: TGTGCCAGCAGCCGAAATGAATTGGCAGAGCAGTTCTTC; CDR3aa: CASSRNELAEQFF
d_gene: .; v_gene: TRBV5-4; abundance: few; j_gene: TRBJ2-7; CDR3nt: TGTGCCAGCAGCTTGGGGGGAGGCTTAGGGGGCCTCGAGCAGTACTTC; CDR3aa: CASSLGGGLGGLEQYF
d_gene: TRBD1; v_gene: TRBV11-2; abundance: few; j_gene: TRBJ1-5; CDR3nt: TGTGCCAGCAGCGTCGGGACAGTCAATCAGCCCCAGCATTTT; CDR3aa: CASSVGTVNQPQHF
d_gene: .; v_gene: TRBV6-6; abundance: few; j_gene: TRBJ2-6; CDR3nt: TGTGCCAGCAGTTACGCCACTTCTGGGGCCAACGTCCTGACTTTC; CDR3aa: CASSYATSGANVLTF
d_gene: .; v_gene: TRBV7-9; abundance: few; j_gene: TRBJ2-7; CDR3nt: TGTGCCAGCAGCCCTTACGCGGACGAGCAGTACTTC; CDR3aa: CASSPYADEQYF
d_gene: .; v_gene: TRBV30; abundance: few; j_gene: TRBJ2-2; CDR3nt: TGTGCCTGGAGTAGTGTTAGCACCGGGGAGCTGTTTTTT; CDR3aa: CAWSSVSTGELFF
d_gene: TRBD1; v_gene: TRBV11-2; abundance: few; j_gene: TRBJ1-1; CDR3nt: TGTGCCAGCAGCTTTTACAGGGGGATGAACACTGAAGCTTTCTTT; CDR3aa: CASSFYRGMNTEAFF
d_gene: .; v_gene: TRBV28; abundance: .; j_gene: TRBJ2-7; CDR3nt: TGTGCCAGCAGTTTACCGCGGCAGGGAGGTCGCGAGCAGTACTTC; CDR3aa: CASSLPRQGGREQYF
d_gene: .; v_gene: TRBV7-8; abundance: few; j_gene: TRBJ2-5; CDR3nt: TGTGCCAGCAGTATAAGGGGTCAAGAGACCCAGTACTTC; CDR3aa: CASSIRGQETQYF
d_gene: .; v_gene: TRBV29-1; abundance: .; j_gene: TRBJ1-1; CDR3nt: TGCAGCGTTGAGTTGGCCGGGTTTCACACTGAAGCTTTCTTT; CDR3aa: CSVELAGFHTEAFF
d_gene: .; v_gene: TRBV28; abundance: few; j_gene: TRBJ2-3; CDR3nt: TGTGCCAGCAGTTTGGGGCTTATGGATACGCAGTATTTT; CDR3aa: CASSLGLMDTQYF
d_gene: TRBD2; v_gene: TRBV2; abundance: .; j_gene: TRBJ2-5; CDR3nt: TGTGCCAGCAGTCTCCGAAGCGGGAGCGAGACCCAGTACTTC; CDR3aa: CASSLRSGSETQYF
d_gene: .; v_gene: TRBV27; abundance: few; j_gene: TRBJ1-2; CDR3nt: TGTGCCAGCGGATACGGGGGGGGAGACTATGGCTACACCTTC; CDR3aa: CASGYGGGDYGYTF
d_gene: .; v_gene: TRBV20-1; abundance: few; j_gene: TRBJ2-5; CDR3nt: TGCAGTGCTCCGGAGGTGACCCAGTACTTC; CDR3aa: CSAPEVTQYF
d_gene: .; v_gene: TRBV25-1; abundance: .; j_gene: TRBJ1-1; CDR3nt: TGTGCCAGCAGTGAGTTTAGTGGCAGGGCAAGTACTGAAGCTTTCTTT; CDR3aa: CASSEFSGRASTEAFF
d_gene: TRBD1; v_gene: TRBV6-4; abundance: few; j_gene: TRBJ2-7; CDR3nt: TGTGCCAGCAGAGACCGGGCCGCACCTTCAAACTTAATTGTGGGGACAGGACGGGGATACGAGCAGTACTTC; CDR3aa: CASRDRAAPSNLIVGTGRGYEQYF
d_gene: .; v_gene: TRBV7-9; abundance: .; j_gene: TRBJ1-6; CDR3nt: TGTGCCAGCAGCGTCGAAACTAGGAATTCACCCCTCCACTTT; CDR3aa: CASSVETRNSPLHF
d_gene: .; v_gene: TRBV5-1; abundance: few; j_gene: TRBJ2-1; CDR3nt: TGCGCCAGCTGGAGGCGGGTCAATGAGCAGTTCTTC; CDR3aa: CASWRRVNEQFF
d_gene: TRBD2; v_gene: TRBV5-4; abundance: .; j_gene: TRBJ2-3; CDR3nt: TGTGCCAGCAGCTCCGGGACGGCGGGGGGGGGTACGCAGTATTTT; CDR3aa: CASSSGTAGGGTQYF
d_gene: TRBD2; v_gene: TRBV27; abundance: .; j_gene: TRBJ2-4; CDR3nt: TGTGCCAGCAGTCGGCGGGGGACCGAAAACATTCAGTACTTC; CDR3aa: CASSRRGTENIQYF
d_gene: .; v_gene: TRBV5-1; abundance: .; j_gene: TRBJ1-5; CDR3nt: TGCGCCAGCAGCTTGGTACCTAACAGGGCGAAGGTACTCCTTAATCAGCCCCAGCATTTT; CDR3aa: CASSLVPNRAKVLLNQPQHF
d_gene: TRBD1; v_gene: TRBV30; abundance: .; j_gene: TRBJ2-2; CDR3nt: TGTGCCTGGAGTAGGGACAGCCGGAACACCGGGGAGCTGTTTTTT; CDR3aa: CAWSRDSRNTGELFF
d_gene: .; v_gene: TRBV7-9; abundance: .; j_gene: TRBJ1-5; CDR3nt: TGTGCCAGCAGCTTAGGGGCAGCCAATCAGCCCCAGCATTTT; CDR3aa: CASSLGAANQPQHF
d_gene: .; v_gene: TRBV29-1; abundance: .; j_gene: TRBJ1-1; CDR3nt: TGCAGCGTTAAGGGGTCGCCAGCATTAAACCTGAACACTGAAGCTTTCTTT; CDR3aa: CSVKGSPALNLNTEAFF
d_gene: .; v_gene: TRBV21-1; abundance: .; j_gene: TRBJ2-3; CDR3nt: TGTGCCAGCAGCCACCGCTTCCCTCGGACAGAAGACACAGATACGCAGTATTTT; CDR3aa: CASSHRFPRTEDTDTQYF
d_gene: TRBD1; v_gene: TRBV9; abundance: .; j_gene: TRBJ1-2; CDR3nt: TGTGCCAGCAGCGTACAAAATACAGGGGCCTATGGCTACACCTTC; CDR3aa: CASSVQNTGAYGYTF
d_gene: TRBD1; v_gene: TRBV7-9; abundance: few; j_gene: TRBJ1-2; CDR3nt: TGTGCCAGCAGCCCGCGGACAGGGGGTGACAACTATGGCTACACCTTC; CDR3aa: CASSPRTGGDNYGYTF
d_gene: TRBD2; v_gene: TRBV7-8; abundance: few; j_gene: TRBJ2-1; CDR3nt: TGTGCCAGTAAACGGACTAGCGATAAAGAGCAGTTCTTC; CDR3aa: CASKRTSDKEQFF